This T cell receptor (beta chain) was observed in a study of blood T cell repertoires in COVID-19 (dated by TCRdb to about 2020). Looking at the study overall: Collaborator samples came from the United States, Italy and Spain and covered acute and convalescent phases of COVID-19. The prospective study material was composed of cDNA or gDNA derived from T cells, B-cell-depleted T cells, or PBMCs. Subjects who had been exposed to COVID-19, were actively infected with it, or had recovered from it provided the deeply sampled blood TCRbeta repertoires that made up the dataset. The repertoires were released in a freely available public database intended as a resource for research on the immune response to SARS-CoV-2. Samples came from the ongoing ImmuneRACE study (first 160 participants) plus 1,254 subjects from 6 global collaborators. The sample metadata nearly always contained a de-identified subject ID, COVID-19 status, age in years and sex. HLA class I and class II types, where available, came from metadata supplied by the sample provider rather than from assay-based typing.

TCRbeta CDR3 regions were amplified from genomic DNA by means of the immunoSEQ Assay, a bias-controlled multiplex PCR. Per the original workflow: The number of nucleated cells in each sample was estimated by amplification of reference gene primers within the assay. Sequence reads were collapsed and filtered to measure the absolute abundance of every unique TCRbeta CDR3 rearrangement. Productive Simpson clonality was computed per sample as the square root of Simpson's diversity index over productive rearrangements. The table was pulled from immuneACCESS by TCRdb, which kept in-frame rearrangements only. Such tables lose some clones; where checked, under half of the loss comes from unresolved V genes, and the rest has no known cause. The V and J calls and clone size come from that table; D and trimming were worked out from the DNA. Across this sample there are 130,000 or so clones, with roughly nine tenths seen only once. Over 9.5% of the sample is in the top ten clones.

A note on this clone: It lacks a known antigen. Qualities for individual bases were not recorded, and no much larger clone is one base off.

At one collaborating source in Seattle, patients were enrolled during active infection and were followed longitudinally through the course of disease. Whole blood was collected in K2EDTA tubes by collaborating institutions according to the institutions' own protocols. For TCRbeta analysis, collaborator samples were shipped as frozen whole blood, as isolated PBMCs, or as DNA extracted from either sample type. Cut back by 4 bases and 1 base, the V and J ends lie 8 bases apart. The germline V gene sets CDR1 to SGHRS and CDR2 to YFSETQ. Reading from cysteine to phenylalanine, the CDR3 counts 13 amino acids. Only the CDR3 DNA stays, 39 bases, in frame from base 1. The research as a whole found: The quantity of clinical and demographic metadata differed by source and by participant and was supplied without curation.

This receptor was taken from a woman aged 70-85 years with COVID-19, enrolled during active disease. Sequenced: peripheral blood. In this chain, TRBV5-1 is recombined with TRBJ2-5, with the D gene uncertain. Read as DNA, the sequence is TGCGCCAGCAGCGCGGTGGGCCAAGAGACCCAGTACTTC. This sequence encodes CASSAVGQETQYF.